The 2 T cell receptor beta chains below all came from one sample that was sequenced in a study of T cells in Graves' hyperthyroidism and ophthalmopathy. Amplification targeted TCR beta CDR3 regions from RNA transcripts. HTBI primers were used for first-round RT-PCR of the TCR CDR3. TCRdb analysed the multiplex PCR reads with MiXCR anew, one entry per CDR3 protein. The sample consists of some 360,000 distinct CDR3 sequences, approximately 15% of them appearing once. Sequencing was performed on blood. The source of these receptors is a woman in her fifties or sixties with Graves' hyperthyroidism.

CDR3 protein: CASSRLAGGFTGELFF. The CDR3 DNA is TGTGCCAGCAGCCGGCTAGCGGGAGGATTCACCGGGGAGCTGTTTTTT. This chain uses TRBV14 with TRBJ2-2; 11 bases match TRBD2. Trimming cost V 4 bases and J 4 bases; bases outside gene matches: 5. The germline CDR1 and CDR2 sequences are SGHDN and FVKESK. The CDR3 is 16 residues long.

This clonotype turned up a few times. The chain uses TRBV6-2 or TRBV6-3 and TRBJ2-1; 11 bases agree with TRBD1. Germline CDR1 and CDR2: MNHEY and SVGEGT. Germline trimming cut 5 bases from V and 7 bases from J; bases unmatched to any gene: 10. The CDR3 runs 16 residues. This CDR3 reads CASSNFGTGGRNEQFF. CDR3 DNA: TGTGCCAGCAGTAACTTTGGGACAGGGGGAAGGAATGAGCAGTTCTTC.